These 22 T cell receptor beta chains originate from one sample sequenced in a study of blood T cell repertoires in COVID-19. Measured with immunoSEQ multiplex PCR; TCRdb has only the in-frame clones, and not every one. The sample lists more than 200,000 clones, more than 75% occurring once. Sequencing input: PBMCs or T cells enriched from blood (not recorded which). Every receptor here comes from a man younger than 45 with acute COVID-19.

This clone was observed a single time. The CDR3 sequence is CSVEGESVTEAFF. DNA for the CDR3: TGCAGCGTTGAAGGGGAGAGCGTTACTGAAGCTTTCTTT. The J gene is TRBJ1-1, the V gene TRBV29-1, with unresolved D. Germline V gives CDR1 SQVTM, CDR2 ANQGSEA. Deletions cut 1 base from V and 5 bases from J, with 11 bases between. The CDR3 is 13 residues long.

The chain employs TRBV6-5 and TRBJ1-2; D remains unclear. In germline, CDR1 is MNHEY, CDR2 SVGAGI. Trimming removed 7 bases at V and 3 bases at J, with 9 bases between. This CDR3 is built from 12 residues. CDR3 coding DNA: TGTGCCAGCACGGTCGTCGACTATGGCTACACCTTC. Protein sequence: CASTVVDYGYTF.

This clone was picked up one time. The CDR3 DNA sequence: TGTGCCAGCAGGGTGGGGCACCCGGAGACCCAGTACTTC. Amino acid sequence: CASRVGHPETQYF. V and J are TRBV7-9 and TRBJ2-5; D possibly corresponds to TRBD1 (5 bases). Trimming shortened V by 6 bases and J by 5 bases, and 13 bases separated the two germline ends. The CDR3 runs to 13 residues. Germline loops: CDR1 SEHNR, CDR2 FQNEAQ (reference sequence).

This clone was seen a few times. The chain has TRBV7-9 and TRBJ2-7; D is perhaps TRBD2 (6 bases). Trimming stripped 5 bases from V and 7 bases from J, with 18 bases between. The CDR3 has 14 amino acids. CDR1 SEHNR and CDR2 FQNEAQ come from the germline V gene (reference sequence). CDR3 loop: CASSPGGDPREQYF. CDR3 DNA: TGTGCCAGCAGCCCCGGGGGAGACCCTAGGGAGCAGTACTTC.

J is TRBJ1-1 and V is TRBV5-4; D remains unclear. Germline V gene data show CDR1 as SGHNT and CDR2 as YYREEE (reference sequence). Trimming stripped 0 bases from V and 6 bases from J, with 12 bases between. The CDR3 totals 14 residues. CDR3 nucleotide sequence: TGTGCCAGCAGCTTGGGGGCCGGGAGAGCTGAAGCTTTCTTT. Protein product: CASSLGAGRAEAFF.

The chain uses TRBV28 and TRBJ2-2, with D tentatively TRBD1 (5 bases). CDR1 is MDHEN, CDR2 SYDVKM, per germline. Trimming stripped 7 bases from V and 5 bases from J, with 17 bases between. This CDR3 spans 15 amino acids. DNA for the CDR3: TGTGCCAGCACCGGACACGGCAGCCGGACCGGGGAGCTGTTTTTT. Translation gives CASTGHGSRTGELFF. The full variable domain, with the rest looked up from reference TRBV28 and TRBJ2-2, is DVKVTQSSRYLVKRTGEKVFLECVQDMDHENMFWYRQDPGLGLRLIYFSYDVKMKEKGDIPEGYSVSREKKERFSLILESASTNQTSMYLCASTGHGSRTGELFFGEGSRLTVL.

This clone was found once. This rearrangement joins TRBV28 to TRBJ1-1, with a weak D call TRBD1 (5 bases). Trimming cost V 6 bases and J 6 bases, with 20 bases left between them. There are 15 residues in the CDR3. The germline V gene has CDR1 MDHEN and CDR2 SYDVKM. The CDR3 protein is CASRPGGVIVPEAFF. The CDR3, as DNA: TGTGCCAGCAGGCCGGGGGGGGTTATTGTGCCTGAAGCTTTCTTT. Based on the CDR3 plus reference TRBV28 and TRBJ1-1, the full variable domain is DVKVTQSSRYLVKRTGEKVFLECVQDMDHENMFWYRQDPGLGLRLIYFSYDVKMKEKGDIPEGYSVSREKKERFSLILESASTNQTSMYLCASRPGGVIVPEAFFGQGTRLTVV.

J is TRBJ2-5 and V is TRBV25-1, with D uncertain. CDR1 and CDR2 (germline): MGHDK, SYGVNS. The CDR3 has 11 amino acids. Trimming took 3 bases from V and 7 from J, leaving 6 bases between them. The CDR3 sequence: CASSESMTQYF. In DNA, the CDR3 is TGTGCCAGCAGTGAGAGTATGACCCAGTACTTC.

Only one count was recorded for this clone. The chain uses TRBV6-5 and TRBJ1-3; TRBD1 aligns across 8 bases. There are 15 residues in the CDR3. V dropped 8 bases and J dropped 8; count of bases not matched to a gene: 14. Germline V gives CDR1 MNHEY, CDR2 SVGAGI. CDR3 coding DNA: TGTGCCAGCCGAAGCAGGGGGCGGGATGGGGACACCATATATTTT. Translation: CASRSRGRDGDTIYF.

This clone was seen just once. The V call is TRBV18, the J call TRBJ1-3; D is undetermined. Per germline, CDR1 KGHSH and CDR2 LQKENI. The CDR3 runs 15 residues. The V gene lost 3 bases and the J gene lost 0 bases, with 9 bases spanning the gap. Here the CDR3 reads CASSPLKSSGNTIYF. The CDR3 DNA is TGTGCCAGCTCACCTCTAAAAAGCTCTGGAAACACCATATATTTT.

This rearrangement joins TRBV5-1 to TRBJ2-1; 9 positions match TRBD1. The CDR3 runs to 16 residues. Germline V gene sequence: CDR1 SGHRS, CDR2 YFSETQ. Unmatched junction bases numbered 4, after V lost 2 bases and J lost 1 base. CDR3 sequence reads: CASSFAGTGSYNEQFF. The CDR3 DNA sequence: TGCGCCAGCAGCTTCGCCGGGACAGGGTCCTACAATGAGCAGTTCTTC.

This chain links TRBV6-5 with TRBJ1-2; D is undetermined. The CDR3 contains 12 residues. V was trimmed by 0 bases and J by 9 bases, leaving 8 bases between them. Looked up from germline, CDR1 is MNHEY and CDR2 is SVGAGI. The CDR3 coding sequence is TGTGCCAGCAGTTACTCGTCGGGGAGCTACACCTTC. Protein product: CASSYSSGSYTF.

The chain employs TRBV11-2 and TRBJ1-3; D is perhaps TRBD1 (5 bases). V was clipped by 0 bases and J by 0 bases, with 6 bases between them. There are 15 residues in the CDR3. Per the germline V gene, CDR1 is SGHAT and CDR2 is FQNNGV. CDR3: CASSLEQVSGNTIYF. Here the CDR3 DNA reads TGTGCCAGCAGCTTAGAACAGGTCTCTGGAAACACCATATATTTT.

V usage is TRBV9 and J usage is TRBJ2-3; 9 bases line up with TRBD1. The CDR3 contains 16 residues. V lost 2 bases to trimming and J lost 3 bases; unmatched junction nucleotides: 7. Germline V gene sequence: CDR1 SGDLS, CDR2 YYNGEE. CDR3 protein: CASSVDTGTGTDTQYF. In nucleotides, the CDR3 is TGTGCCAGCAGCGTCGACACCGGGACAGGGACAGATACGCAGTATTTT.

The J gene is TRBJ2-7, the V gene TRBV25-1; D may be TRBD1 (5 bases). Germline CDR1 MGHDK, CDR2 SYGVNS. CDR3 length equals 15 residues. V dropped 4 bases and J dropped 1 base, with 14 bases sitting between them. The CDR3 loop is CASSVKGIRSYEQYF. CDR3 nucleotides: TGTGCCAGCAGTGTTAAGGGGATTAGGTCCTACGAGCAGTACTTC.

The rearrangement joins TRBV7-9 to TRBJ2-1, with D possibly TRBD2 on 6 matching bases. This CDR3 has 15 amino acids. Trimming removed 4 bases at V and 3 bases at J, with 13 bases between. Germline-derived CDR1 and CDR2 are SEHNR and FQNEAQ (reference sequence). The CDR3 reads CASSSGVSGYNEQFF. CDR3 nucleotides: TGTGCCAGCAGCTCGGGGGTCAGTGGCTACAATGAGCAGTTCTTC.

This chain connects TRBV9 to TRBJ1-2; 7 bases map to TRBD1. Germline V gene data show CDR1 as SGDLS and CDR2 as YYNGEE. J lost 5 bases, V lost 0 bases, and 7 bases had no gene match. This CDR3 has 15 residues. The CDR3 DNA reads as TGTGCCAGCAGCGTAGAGGGGGCAAAGAGGTATGGCTACACCTTC. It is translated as CASSVEGAKRYGYTF.

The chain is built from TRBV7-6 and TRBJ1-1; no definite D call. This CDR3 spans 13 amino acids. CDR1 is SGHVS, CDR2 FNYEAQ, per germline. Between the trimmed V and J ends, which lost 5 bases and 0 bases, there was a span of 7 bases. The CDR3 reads CASSRGLNTEAFF. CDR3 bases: TGTGCCAGCAGCCGCGGGTTGAACACTGAAGCTTTCTTT.

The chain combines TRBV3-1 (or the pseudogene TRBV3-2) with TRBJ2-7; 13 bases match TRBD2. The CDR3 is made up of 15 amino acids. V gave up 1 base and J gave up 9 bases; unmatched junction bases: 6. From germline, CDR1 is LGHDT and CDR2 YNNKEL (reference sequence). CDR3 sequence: CASSQGLAGGRRQYF. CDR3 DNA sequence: TGTGCCAGCAGCCAAGGACTAGCGGGGGGCCGCCGGCAGTACTTC.

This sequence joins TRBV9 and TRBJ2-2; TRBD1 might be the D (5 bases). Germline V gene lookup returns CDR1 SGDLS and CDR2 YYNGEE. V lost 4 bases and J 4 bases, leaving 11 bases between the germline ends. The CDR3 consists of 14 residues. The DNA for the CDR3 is TGTGCCAGCAGCCCAGGGTCGGGCACCGGGGAGCTGTTTTTT. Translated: CASSPGSGTGELFF.

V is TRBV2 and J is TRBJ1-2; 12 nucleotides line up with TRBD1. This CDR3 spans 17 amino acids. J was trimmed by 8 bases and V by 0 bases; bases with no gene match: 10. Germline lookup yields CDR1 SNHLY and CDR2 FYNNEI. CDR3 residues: CASSEAPGQGAAGGYTF. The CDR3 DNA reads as TGTGCCAGCAGTGAAGCGCCGGGACAGGGGGCAGCTGGCGGCTACACCTTC.

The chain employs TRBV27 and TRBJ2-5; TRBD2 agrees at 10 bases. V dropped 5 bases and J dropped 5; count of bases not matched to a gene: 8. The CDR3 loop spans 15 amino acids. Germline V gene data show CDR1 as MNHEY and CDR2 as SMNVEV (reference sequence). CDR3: CASSIKRGGWETQYF. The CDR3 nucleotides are TGTGCCAGCAGTATTAAGCGGGGGGGTTGGGAGACCCAGTACTTC.